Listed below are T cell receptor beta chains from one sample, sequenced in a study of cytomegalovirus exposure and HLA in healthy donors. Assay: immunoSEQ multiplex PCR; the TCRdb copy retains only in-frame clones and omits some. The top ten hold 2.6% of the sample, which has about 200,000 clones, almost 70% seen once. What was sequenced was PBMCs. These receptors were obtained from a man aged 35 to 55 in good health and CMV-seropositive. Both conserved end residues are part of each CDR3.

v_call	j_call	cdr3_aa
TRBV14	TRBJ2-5	CASSQESLGETQYF
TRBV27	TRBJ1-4	CASSLEQGSNEKLFF
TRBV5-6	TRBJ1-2	CASSLNRGYGYTF
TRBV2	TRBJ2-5	CASSEQRGGRETQYF
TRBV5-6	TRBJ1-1	CASSQDIGEAFF
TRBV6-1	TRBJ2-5	CASSGRTGQETQYF
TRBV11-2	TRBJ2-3	CASSWAGQGQNTQYF
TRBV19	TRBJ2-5	CASSSSLGTGQETQYF
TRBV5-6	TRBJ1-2	CASSLGQVLATNYGYTF
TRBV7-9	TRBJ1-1	CASSLGGTGRGAFF
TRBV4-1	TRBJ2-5	CASSQELAGGLGETQYF
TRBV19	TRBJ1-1	CATSPARTEAFF
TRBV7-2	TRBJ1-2	CASSSGQGLTYGYTF
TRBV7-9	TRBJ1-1	CASTIMGALRGNTEAFF
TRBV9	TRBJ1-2	CASSVARRGNYGYTF
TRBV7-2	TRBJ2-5	CASSLAGGQETQYF
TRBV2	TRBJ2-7	CASRAERGGLGEQYF
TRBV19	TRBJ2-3	CASGDRVTTDTQYF
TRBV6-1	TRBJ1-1	CASRSAGAVEAFF
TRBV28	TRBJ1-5	CASSEGSEGGNQPQHF
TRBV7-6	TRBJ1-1	CASSPVGGADTEAFF
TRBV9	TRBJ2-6	CASSAPVIGVGGANVLTF
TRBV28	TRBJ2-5	CASSLPGQAYQETQYF